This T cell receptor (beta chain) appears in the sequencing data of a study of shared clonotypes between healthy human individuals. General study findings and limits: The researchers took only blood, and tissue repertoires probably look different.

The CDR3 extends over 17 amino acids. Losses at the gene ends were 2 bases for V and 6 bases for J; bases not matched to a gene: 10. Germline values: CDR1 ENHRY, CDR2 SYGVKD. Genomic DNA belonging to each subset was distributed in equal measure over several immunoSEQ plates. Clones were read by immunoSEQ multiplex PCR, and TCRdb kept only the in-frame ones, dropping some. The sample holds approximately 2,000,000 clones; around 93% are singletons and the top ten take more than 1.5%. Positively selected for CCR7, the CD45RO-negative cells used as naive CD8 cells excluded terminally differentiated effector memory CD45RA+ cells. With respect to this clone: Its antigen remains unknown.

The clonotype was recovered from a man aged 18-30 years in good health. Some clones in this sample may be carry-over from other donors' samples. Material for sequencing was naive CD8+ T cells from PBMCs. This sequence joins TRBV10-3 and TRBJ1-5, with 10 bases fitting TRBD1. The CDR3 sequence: CAISEPSGQGLTQPQHF. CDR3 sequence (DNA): TGTGCCATCAGTGAGCCTTCGGGACAGGGGCTTACTCAGCCCCAGCATTTT.